The 23 T cell receptor beta chains in this list originate from one sample, sequenced in a study of blood T cell repertoires in COVID-19 (dated by TCRdb to the early 2020s). To prepare the library, the immunoSEQ multiplex PCR assay was applied. What TCRdb holds here is the immuneACCESS table cut down to in-frame rearrangements. Part of the clones is not present; checked against another copy, under half of the missing clones reflect an unresolved V gene, and the others are unexplained. The sample includes over 200,000 clones, with approximately 89% observed a single time. The ten largest make up around 9.5% of the sample. The material sequenced was peripheral blood. These receptors all come from a man aged 35 to 55 who had recovered from COVID-19.

V and J are TRBV5-1 and TRBJ2-5, with TRBD2 identical over 11 bases. There are 14 residues in the CDR3. CDR1 SGHRS and CDR2 YFSETQ come from the germline V gene. The V gene end was trimmed by 4 bases and the J gene end by 3 bases; junction bases not matched to a gene: 2. CDR3 sequence: CASSVAGGKETQYF. The CDR3 DNA is TGCGCCAGCAGCGTAGCGGGGGGGAAAGAGACCCAGTACTTC.

This clone was recorded once. The V and J genes are TRBV6-2 or TRBV6-3 and TRBJ2-2, with TRBD2 identical over 14 bases. With V trimmed by 6 bases and J by 6 bases, 9 bases remained unmatched. CDR1 is MNHEY and CDR2 is SVGEGT in the germline V gene. CDR3 length equals 17 residues. Written as DNA, the CDR3 is TGTGCCAGCAGCCCCCTCCGACTAGCGGGGGGGCCCGGGGAGCTGTTTTTT. Amino acid sequence: CASSPLRLAGGPGELFF.

The V gene is TRBV2, the J gene TRBJ2-4; TRBD2 matches at 8 bases. Unmatched junction bases numbered 8, after V lost 8 bases and J lost 2 bases. The CDR3 consists of 15 residues. Germline values: CDR1 SNHLY, CDR2 FYNNEI. The CDR3 spells CASRRAGGPKNIQYF. The CDR3, as DNA: TGTGCCAGCCGGAGGGCGGGGGGACCCAAAAACATTCAGTACTTC. The whole variable domain, filled in from reference TRBV2 and TRBJ2-4, reads EPEVTQTPSHQVTQMGQEVILRCVPISNHLYFYWYRQILGQKVEFLVSFYNNEISEKSEIFDDQFSVERPDGSNFTLKIRSTKLEDSAMYFCASRRAGGPKNIQYFGAGTRLSVL.

The chain uses TRBV11-1 and TRBJ2-1; 9 nucleotides line up with TRBD2. The germline CDR1 and CDR2 sequences are SGHAT and FQDESV (reference sequence). Losses at the gene ends were 3 bases for V and 12 bases for J; bases not matched to a gene: 3. The CDR3 runs to 12 residues. The chain's CDR3 is CASSFRAGGQFF. The CDR3 bases are TGTGCCAGCAGCTTTAGAGCGGGAGGGCAGTTCTTC.

The chain recombines TRBV18 with TRBJ2-7, with a tentative D call TRBD1 (6 bases). CDR1 and CDR2 from the germline V gene are KGHSH and LQKENI. V was trimmed by 3 bases and J by 0 bases, leaving 9 bases between them. This CDR3 contains 14 residues. In nucleotides, the CDR3 is TGTGCCAGCTCACCGGACAGTATCTCCTACGAGCAGTACTTC. Amino acid sequence: CASSPDSISYEQYF.

The genes are TRBV13 and TRBJ2-7, with a tentative D call TRBD2 (5 bases). The CDR3 has 13 residues. Germline lookup yields CDR1 PRHDT and CDR2 FYEKMQ (reference sequence). V lost 5 bases to trimming and J lost 6 bases, with 14 bases between them. The CDR3 spells CASSPQRLGEQYF. The CDR3 region has the DNA TGTGCCAGCAGCCCCCAGCGGTTAGGCGAGCAGTACTTC.

The chain employs TRBV3-1 (or the pseudogene TRBV3-2) and TRBJ2-1; TRBD2 might be the D (6 bases). The V end lost 4 bases, the J end lost 0 bases, and 16 bases lay between the germline ends. The length of the CDR3 is 17 residues. Germline V gene data show CDR1 as LGHDT and CDR2 as YNNKEL (reference sequence). The DNA for the CDR3 is TGTGCCAGCAGCCCCCTCCTGACGGGGGACTCCTACAATGAGCAGTTCTTC. It codes for CASSPLLTGDSYNEQFF.

The chain combines TRBV6-2 or TRBV6-3 with TRBJ2-7; D gene unclear. Trimming stripped 7 bases from V and 1 base from J, with 17 bases between. Germline CDR1 reads MNHEY; CDR2 reads SVGEGT. The CDR3 extends over 15 amino acids. The CDR3 sequence is CASNPNEGGSYEQYF. The DNA of the CDR3 is TGTGCCAGCAACCCGAATGAAGGCGGTTCCTACGAGCAGTACTTC.

In this sample, this clone turned up once. This chain connects TRBV25-1 to TRBJ2-7; a weak D match, TRBD1 (5 bases). CDR3 size: 13 residues. Trimming cost V 3 bases and J 6 bases, with 12 bases left between them. Germline V gives CDR1 MGHDK, CDR2 SYGVNS. CDR3 sequence: CASSEARVGEQYF. The CDR3 nucleotides are TGTGCCAGCAGTGAGGCCAGGGTAGGCGAGCAGTACTTC.

V and J are TRBV6-4 and TRBJ2-1; 7 bases match TRBD1. The V gene end was trimmed by 3 bases and the J gene end by 6 bases; junction bases not matched to a gene: 8. The CDR3 is made up of 15 amino acids. Germline assignment: CDR1 MRHNA and CDR2 SNTAGT. The CDR3 DNA reads TGTGCCAGCAGTGAGGCAGGGGGTACCGGCAATGAGCAGTTCTTC. It specifies CASSEAGGTGNEQFF.

This sequence joins TRBV9 and TRBJ2-5; D perhaps matches TRBD2 (6 bases). Germline assignment: CDR1 SGDLS and CDR2 YYNGEE. The V and J ends lost 3 bases and 2 bases respectively, with 20 bases between them. The CDR3 is made up of 17 amino acids. CDR3 in amino acids: CASSGRRGEVPQETQYF. The CDR3, as DNA: TGTGCCAGCAGCGGTAGGAGGGGAGAGGTACCACAAGAGACCCAGTACTTC.

The genes are TRBV7-9 and TRBJ2-1; 11 positions match TRBD2. Looked up from germline, CDR1 is SEHNR and CDR2 is FQNEAQ (reference sequence). The CDR3 length is 18 residues. Trimming removed 4 bases from V and 7 bases from J; junction bases left unmatched: 15. The CDR3 DNA sequence: TGTGCCAGCAGCTCAGAAAGGGTAGCGGGAGGGCCACGTAATGAGCAGTTCTTC. Residues: CASSSERVAGGPRNEQFF.

The chain uses TRBV7-2 and TRBJ2-1, with D perhaps TRBD1 (5 bases). Per germline, CDR1 SGHTA and CDR2 FQGNSA. Trimming took 1 base from V and 2 from J, leaving 15 bases between them. CDR3 length: 17 residues. Written as DNA, the CDR3 is TGTGCCAGCAGCTTAGGTCTGGGGCTTGACCCCTACAATGAGCAGTTCTTC. Translation: CASSLGLGLDPYNEQFF.

This chain uses TRBV6-4 with TRBJ2-7, with a possible D match to TRBD2 (6 bases). Trimming took off 0 bases at V and 2 bases at J, with 14 bases between the two ends. Germline V gene lookup returns CDR1 MRHNA and CDR2 SNTAGT. The CDR3 covers 16 residues. The CDR3 is CASSDSFSGRPYEQYF. CDR3 in DNA: TGTGCCAGCAGTGACTCGTTTAGCGGCCGGCCCTACGAGCAGTACTTC.

The chain has TRBV11-2 and TRBJ2-5; tentative D call: TRBD2 (7 bases). The V end was cut by 1 base, the J end by 4 bases, with 16 bases between. The CDR3 runs to 16 residues. Germline CDR1 and CDR2: SGHAT and FQNNGV. The CDR3 sequence is CASSLVEGGAGETQYF. The CDR3 coding sequence is TGTGCCAGCAGCTTAGTAGAAGGGGGGGCAGGAGAGACCCAGTACTTC.

The rearrangement joins TRBV6-4 to TRBJ2-3; 10 nucleotides match TRBD2. CDR1 and CDR2 (germline): MRHNA, SNTAGT. The CDR3 runs to 15 residues. V dropped 6 bases and J dropped 3; count of bases not matched to a gene: 6. CDR3 in amino acids: CASSVSGRRTDTQYF. For the CDR3, the DNA is TGTGCCAGCAGCGTTAGCGGGAGGCGGACAGATACGCAGTATTTT.

The chain has TRBV7-2 and TRBJ2-7; D not certain. Germline V gene sequence: CDR1 SGHTA, CDR2 FQGNSA. This CDR3 has 12 residues. Between the trimmed V and J ends, which lost 1 base and 4 bases, there was a span of 5 bases. The CDR3, as DNA: TGTGCCAGCAGCTTAGGAGCTTACGAGCAGTACTTC. It codes for CASSLGAYEQYF.

The chain employs TRBV9 and TRBJ2-7; the match to TRBD2 covers 13 bases. V lost 3 bases and J lost 5; bases outside the gene matches: 5. This CDR3 spans 15 amino acids. Germline V gene data show CDR1 as SGDLS and CDR2 as YYNGEE. CDR3 sequence reads: CASSGGLAGVNEQYF. The CDR3, as DNA: TGTGCCAGCAGCGGTGGACTAGCGGGAGTTAACGAGCAGTACTTC.

The genes are TRBV5-1 and TRBJ2-5; the D is unclear. CDR1 SGHRS and CDR2 YFSETQ come from the germline V gene. There are 11 residues in the CDR3. V lost 3 bases, J lost 7 bases, and 7 bases lay in between. The CDR3 DNA reads TGCGCCAGCAGCTCCGAGGCGACCCAGTACTTC. Amino acid sequence: CASSSEATQYF.

This rearrangement joins TRBV7-8 to TRBJ2-7; possibly TRBD1 for D (5 bases). CDR1 SGHVS and CDR2 FQNEAQ come from the germline V gene. V shed 4 bases and J shed 2 bases, with 21 bases lying between them. The length of the CDR3 is 17 residues. CDR3 sequence: CASSSPESRAEAYEQYF. Here the CDR3 DNA reads TGTGCCAGCAGCTCTCCAGAATCCAGGGCCGAGGCCTACGAGCAGTACTTC. The full variable domain, rest sourced from reference TRBV7-8 and TRBJ2-7, is GAGVSQSPRYKVAKRGQDVALRCDPISGHVSLFWYQQALGQGPEFLTYFQNEAQLDKSGLPSDRFFAERPEGSVSTLKIQRTQQEDSAVYLCASSSPESRAEAYEQYFGPGTRLTVT.

The V gene is TRBV7-9, the J gene TRBJ2-3, with no clear D. Trimming pared 5 bases from V and 4 bases from J, leaving 4 bases between. Looked up from germline, CDR1 is SEHNR and CDR2 is FQNEAQ (reference sequence). The CDR3 length is 11 residues. CDR3 DNA: TGTGCCAGCAGCCGGTCAGATACGCAGTATTTT. This codes for CASSRSDTQYF.

This clone was counted between two and nine times. The chain recombines TRBV21-1 with TRBJ1-2; the tabulated D call, TRBD1, remains unverified against the DNA. TRBV21-1 is a pseudogene locus. The CDR3 has 14 amino acids. DNA of the CDR3: TGTGCCAGCAGCGCAGGGACAGGCACCTATGGCTACACCTTC. Amino acid sequence: CASSAGTGTYGYTF.

The chain carries TRBV7-2 and TRBJ1-2; D is unresolved. V was pared by 3 bases and J by 0 bases, with 8 bases between. Germline V gene sequence: CDR1 SGHTA, CDR2 FQGNSA. The CDR3 runs to 14 residues. The CDR3 loop reads CASSFTSTNYGYTF. In DNA, the CDR3 is TGTGCCAGCAGCTTTACATCAACTAACTATGGCTACACCTTC.